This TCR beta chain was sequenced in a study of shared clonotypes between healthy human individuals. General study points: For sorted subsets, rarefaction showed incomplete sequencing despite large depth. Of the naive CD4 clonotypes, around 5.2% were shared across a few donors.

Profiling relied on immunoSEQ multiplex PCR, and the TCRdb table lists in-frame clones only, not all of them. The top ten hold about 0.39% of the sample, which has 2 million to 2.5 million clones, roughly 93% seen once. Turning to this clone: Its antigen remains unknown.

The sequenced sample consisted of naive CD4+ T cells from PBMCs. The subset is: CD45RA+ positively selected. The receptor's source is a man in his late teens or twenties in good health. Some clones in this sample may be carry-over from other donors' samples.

CDR3 DNA: TGTGCCAGCAGCGCAGGGGTTTATCGATGGGGCTACACCTTC. Translated, it gives CASSAGVYRWGYTF. V and J are TRBV5-7 and TRBJ1-2; TRBD1 might be the D (6 bases). TRBV5-7 is assigned to the ORF class and has an uncertain function. This CDR3 region has 14 residues. Trimming left V 4 bases short and J 8 bases short, with 18 bases between.